One sample yielded the 2 T cell receptor beta chains listed below, sequenced in a study of blood T cells in healthy people across ages. Then a second PCR, running about 6 to 12 cycles, was carried out with a sample-barcoded 5' primer and a J-beta primer mix. Via MiXCR, TCRdb re-called the 5' RACE reads, giving one row per CDR3 protein. The repertoire includes roughly 2 million distinct CDR3 sequences, about 50% of them detected once, and approximately 2.1% sits in the top ten. Sequencing input: blood. These receptors all come from a woman between 40 and 55 years old in good health.

This chain connects TRBV7-2 to TRBJ2-3; 9 bases match TRBD2. Trimming cost V 1 base and J 5 bases; bases outside gene matches: 7. Germline assignment: CDR1 SGHTA and CDR2 FQGNSA. The CDR3 loop spans 16 amino acids. CDR3 amino acids: CASSLGQRGARDTQYF. In nucleotides, the CDR3 is TGTGCCAGCAGCTTAGGGCAGCGGGGGGCGCGAGATACGCAGTATTTT. The full variable domain, its missing parts supplied by reference TRBV7-2 and TRBJ2-3, is GAGVSQSPSNKVTEKGKDVELRCDPISGHTALYWYRQSLGQGLEFLIYFQGNSAPDKSGLPSDRFSAERTGGSVSTLTIQRTQQEDSAVYLCASSLGQRGARDTQYFGPGTRLTVL.

This clonotype has only a few counts. A read error may account for a junction end that differs from germline. V and J are TRBV5-1 and TRBJ1-4; TRBD1 is a possible D gene (6 bases). Germline V gene lookup returns CDR1 SGHRS and CDR2 YFSETQ. The CDR3 spans 15 residues. CDR3 loop: CASSLGGTGGEKLFF. In nucleotides, the CDR3 is TGTGCCAGCAGTTTAGGGGGGACTGGCGGGGAAAAACTGTTTTTT.